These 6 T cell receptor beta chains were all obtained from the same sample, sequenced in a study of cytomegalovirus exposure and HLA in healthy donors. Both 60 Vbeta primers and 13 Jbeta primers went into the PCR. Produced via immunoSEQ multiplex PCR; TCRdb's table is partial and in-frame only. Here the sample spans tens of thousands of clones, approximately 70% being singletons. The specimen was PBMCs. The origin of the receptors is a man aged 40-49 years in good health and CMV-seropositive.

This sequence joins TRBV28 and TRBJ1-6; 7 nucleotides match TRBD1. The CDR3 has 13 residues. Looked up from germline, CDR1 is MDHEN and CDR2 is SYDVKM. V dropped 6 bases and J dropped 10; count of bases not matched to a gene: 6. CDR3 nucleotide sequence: TGTGCCAGCAGCACCACAGGGGTCTCACCCCTCCACTTT. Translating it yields CASSTTGVSPLHF. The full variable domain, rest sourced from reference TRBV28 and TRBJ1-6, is DVKVTQSSRYLVKRTGEKVFLECVQDMDHENMFWYRQDPGLGLRLIYFSYDVKMKEKGDIPEGYSVSREKKERFSLILESASTNQTSMYLCASSTTGVSPLHFGNGTRLTVT.

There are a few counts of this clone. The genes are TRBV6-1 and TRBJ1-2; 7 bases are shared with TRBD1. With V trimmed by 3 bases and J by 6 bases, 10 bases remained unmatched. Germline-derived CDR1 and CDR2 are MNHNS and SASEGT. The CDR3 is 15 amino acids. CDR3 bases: TGTGCCAGCAGTGAGGAGGAGCAGGGGGTCGATGGCTACACCTTC. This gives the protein CASSEEEQGVDGYTF.

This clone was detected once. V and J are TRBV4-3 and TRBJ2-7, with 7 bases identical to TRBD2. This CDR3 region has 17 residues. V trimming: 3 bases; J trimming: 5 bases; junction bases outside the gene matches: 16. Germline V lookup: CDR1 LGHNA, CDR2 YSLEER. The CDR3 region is CASSQGRLSGAIDEQYF. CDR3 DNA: TGCGCCAGCAGCCAGGGACGCCTAAGCGGGGCTATAGACGAGCAGTACTTC.

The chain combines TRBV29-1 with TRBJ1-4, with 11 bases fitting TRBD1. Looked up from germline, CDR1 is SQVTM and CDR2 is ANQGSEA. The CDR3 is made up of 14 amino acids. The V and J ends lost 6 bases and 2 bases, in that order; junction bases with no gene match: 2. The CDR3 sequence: CSVGDRGTNEKLFF. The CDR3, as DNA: TGCAGCGTAGGGGACAGGGGGACTAATGAAAAACTGTTTTTT.

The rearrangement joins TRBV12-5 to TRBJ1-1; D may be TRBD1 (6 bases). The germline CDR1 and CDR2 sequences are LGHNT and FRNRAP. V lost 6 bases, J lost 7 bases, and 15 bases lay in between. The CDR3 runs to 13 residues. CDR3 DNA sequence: TGTGCTAGTGGCCCCCTGGACAGCAGTGAAGCTTTCTTT. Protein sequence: CASGPLDSSEAFF.

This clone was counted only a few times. This chain's CDR3 is CASSQVPLGGGNTGELFF. CDR3 DNA sequence: TGTGCCAGCAGCCAAGTTCCCCTAGGGGGGGGGAACACCGGGGAGCTGTTTTTT. The chain has TRBV4-2 and TRBJ2-2; tentative D call: TRBD2 (7 bases). CDR3 length: 18 amino acids. The V gene lost 1 base and the J gene lost 1 base, with 16 bases spanning the gap. CDR1 LGHNA and CDR2 YNFKEQ come from the germline V gene.